This TCR beta chain was recorded in a study of T cell responses to AZD1222 COVID-19 vaccine. Second-dose groups at about 4 or about 12 weeks were pooled. TCRdb's copy holds only in-frame clones and misses some; the assay was immunoSEQ multiplex PCR. The sample gives 190,000 or so clones, more than 75% of which show up once; around 26% is in the top ten. Study-wide points: Baseline serology detected seropositivity in only a handful of AZD1222 recipients. Spike-specific TCR breadth and depth both grew after two AZD1222 doses.

On this clone itself: Its antigen is not identified.

Between the trimmed V and J ends, which lost 8 bases and 6 bases, there was a span of 19 bases. The CDR3 is made up of 14 amino acids. Germline-derived CDR1 and CDR2 are MDHEN and SYDVKM. The chain uses TRBV28 and TRBJ1-1; possible D gene TRBD1, 5 bases. This clonotype originated in an adult who received the AZD1222 COVID-19 vaccine. The sequenced sample was peripheral blood, obtained 28 days after the second AZD1222 dose. This CDR3 is CASVGTFMAAEAFF. CDR3 nucleotide sequence: TGTGCCAGCGTTGGGACTTTCATGGCAGCTGAAGCTTTCTTT.